This T cell receptor (beta chain) emerged from a study of blood T cell repertoires in COVID-19. In the source study's methods: Cell counts per sample came from amplifying reference gene primers. Sequencing was performed with immunoSEQ multiplex PCR; in TCRdb, only in-frame clones are kept and a portion is missing. The V and J calls and the clone size are those of that table, but D and trimming were determined from the DNA. Found here are 200,000 or so clones, roughly 80% of them singletons; the top ten hold roughly a sixth. Per germline, CDR1 SEHNR and CDR2 FQNEAQ (reference sequence). The CDR3 is 14 residues long. The V end was cut by 3 bases, the J end by 0 bases, with 7 bases between. This clone occurred once.

The sample taken for sequencing was peripheral blood. This TCR came from a man aged 55 to 70 with active or convalescent COVID-19. The chain couples TRBV7-9 to TRBJ2-3, with D possibly matching TRBD1 (6 bases). CDR3 region: CASSFQGSTDTQYF. DNA for the CDR3: TGTGCCAGCAGCTTTCAGGGGAGCACAGATACGCAGTATTTT.